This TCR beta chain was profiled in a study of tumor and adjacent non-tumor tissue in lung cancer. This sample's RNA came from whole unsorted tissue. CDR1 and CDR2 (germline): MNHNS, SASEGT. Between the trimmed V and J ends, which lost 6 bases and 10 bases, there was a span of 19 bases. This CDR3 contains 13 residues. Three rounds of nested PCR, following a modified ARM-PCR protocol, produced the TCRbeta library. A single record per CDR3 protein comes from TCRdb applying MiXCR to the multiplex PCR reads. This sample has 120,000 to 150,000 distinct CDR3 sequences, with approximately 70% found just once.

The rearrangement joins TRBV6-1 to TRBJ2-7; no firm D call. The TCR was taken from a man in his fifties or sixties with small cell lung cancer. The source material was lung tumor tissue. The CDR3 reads CASSDTWRVGQYV. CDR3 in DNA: TGTGCCAGCAGCGATACGTGGCGAGTAGGACAGTACGTC.